This T cell receptor beta chain comes out of a study of cytomegalovirus exposure and HLA in healthy donors. This clone was seen once. PCR was performed using 60 Vbeta and 13 Jbeta primers. Method: immunoSEQ multiplex PCR; TCRdb's copy keeps in-frame clones and lacks some. The table lists about 130,000 clones, approximately 80% of them singletons, with around 2% in the top ten. The germline CDR1 and CDR2 sequences are SGHNT and YYREEE (reference sequence). V was clipped by 6 bases and J by 3 bases; unmatched bases: 3. CDR3 length: 14 amino acids. The clonotype comes from a man aged 30 to 45 in good health and CMV-seronegative. This chain joins TRBV5-4 and TRBJ2-1; the match to TRBD2 covers 10 bases. Sample: PBMCs. CDR3 loop: CASMRLAGYNEQFF. CDR3 in DNA: TGTGCCAGCATGCGACTAGCGGGCTACAATGAGCAGTTCTTC.